This T cell receptor (beta chain) was retrieved from a study of T cells in Graves' hyperthyroidism and ophthalmopathy. Looking at the study overall: Peripheral blood specimens were obtained at initial diagnosis, prior to any treatment.

Lactation, pregnancy, other autoimmune disease or uncontrolled infection excluded patients. The source of the PBMCs was around 9 ml of fresh peripheral blood. This clonotype was observed a handful of times. The CDR3 sequence is 18 residues long. The ends were cut back, 3 bases at V and 0 bases at J, with 18 bases in the middle. Regions amplified from RNA transcripts were the TCR beta CDR3 regions. The HTBI primer set served for first-round RT-PCR of the TCR CDR3. TCRdb itself ran the multiplex PCR reads through MiXCR, one entry per CDR3 protein. Here the sample spans hundreds of thousands of distinct CDR3 sequences, approximately 40% being singletons.

Sequencing was done on a sample of blood. The chain employs TRBV12-3 or TRBV12-4 and TRBJ1-5, with a weak D call TRBD1 (5 bases). The source is a man aged 18-30 years with Graves' hyperthyroidism. CDR3 amino acids: CASSFETEARDSNQPQHF. DNA of the CDR3: TGTGCCAGCAGTTTTGAGACCGAGGCCAGGGATAGCAATCAGCCCCAGCATTTT.